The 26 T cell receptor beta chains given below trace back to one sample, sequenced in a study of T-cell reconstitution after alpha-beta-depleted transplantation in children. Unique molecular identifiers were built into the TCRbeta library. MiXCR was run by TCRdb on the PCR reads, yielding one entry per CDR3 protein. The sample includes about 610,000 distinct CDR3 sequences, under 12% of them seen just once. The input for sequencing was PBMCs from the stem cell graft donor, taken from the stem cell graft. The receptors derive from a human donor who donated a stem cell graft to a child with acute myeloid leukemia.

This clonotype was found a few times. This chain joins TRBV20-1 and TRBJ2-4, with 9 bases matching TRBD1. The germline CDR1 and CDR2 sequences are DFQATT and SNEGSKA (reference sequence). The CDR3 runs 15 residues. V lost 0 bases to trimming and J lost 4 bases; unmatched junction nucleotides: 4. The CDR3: CSARDIGQGKNIQYF. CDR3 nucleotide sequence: TGCAGTGCTAGAGATATCGGACAGGGGAAAAACATTCAGTACTTC.

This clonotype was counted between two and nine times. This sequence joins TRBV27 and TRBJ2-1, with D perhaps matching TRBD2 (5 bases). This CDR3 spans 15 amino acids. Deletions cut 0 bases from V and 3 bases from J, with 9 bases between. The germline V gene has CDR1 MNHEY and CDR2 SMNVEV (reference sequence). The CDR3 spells CASSLSSSYYNEQFF. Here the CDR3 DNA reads TGTGCCAGCAGTTTATCCTCTAGCTACTACAATGAGCAGTTCTTC.

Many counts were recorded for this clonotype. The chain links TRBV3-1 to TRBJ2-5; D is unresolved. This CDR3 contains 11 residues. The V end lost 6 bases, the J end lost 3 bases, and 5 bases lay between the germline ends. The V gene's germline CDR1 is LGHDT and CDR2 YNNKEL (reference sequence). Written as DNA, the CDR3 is TGTGCCAGCAGTCAAAAAGAGACCCAGTACTTC. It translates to CASSQKETQYF.

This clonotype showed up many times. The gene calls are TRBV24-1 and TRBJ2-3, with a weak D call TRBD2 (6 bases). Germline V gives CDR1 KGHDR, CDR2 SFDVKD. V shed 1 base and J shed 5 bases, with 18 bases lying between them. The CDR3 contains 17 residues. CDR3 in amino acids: CATSDFSGGKAKDTQYF. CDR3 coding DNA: TGTGCCACCAGTGATTTTTCGGGCGGGAAGGCTAAAGATACGCAGTATTTT.

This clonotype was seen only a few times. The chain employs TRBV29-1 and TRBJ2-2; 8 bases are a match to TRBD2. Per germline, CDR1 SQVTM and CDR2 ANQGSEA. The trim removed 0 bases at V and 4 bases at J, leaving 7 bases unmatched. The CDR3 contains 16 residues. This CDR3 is CSVEEARRGGTGELFF. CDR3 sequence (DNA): TGCAGCGTTGAAGAGGCCAGACGGGGGGGCACCGGGGAGCTGTTTTTT.

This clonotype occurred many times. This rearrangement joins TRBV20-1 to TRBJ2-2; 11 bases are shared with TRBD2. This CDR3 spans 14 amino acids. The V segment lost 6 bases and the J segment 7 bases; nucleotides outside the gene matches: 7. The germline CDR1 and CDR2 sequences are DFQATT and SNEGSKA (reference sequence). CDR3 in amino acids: CSAMTSGKDGELFF. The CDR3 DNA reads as TGCAGTGCGATGACTAGCGGGAAGGACGGGGAGCTGTTTTTT.

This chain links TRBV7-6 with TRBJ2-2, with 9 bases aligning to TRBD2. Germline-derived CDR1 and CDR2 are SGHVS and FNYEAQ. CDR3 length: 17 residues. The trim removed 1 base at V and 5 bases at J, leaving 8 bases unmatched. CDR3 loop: CASSLVVAGALTGELFF. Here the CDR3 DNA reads TGTGCCAGCAGCTTAGTGGTAGCGGGAGCACTGACCGGGGAGCTGTTTTTT.

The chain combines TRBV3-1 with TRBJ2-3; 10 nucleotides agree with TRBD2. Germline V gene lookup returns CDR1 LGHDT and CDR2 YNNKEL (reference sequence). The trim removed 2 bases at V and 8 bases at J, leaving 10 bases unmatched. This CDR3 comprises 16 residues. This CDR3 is CASSQLAGDVTGTQYF. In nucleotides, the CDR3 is TGTGCCAGCAGCCAACTAGCGGGAGATGTGACGGGTACGCAGTATTTT.

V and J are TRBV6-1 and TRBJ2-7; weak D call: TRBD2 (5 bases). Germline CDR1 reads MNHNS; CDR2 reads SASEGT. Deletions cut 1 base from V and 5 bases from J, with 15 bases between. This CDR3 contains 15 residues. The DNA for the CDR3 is TGTGCCAGCAGTGAAGGTACCGGGAAAAGAAACGAGCAGTACTTC. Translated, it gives CASSEGTGKRNEQYF.

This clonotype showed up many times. The CDR3 spells CSVEEEVGGYTF. The CDR3 region has the DNA TGCAGCGTTGAAGAGGAGGTTGGGGGCTACACCTTC. The chain couples TRBV29-1 to TRBJ1-2; no firm D call. The ends were cut back, 0 bases at V and 8 bases at J, with 10 bases in the middle. CDR1 and CDR2 (germline): SQVTM, ANQGSEA. This CDR3 has 12 residues.

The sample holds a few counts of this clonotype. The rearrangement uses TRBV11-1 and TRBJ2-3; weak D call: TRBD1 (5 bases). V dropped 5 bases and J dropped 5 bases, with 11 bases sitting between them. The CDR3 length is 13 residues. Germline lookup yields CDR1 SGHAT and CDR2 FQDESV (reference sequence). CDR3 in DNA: TGTGCCAGCAGCGCCAGACAGCGAGATACGCAGTATTTT. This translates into CASSARQRDTQYF. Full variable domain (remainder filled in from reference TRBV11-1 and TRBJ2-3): EAEVAQSPRYKITEKSQAVAFWCDPISGHATLYWYRQILGQGPELLVQFQDESVVDDSQLPKDRFSAERLKGVDSTLKIQPAELGDSAMYLCASSARQRDTQYFGPGTRLTVL.

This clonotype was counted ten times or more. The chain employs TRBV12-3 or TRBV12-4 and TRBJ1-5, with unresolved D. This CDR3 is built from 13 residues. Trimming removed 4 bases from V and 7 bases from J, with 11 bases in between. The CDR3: CASSYSSEQPQHF. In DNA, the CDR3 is TGTGCCAGCAGTTATTCATCCGAGCAGCCCCAGCATTTT.

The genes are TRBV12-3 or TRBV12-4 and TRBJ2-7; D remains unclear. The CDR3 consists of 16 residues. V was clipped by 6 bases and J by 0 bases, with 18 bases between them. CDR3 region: CASSSARTGSSYEQYF. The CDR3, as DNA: TGTGCCAGCAGCTCCGCGCGGACGGGTAGCTCCTACGAGCAGTACTTC.

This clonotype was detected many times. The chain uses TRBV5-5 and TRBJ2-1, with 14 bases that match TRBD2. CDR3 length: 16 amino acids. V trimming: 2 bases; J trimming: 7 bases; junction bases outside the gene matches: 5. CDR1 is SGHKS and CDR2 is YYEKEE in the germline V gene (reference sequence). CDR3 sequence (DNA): TGTGCCAGCAGCTTTTTGGGGACTAGCGGGAGAAATGAGCAGTTCTTC. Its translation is CASSFLGTSGRNEQFF.

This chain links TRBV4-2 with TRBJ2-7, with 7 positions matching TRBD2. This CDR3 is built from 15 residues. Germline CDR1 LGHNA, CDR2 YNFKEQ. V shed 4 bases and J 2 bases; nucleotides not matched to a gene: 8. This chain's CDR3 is CASSPPSGGPYEQYF. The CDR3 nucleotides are TGTGCCAGCAGCCCCCCGTCGGGAGGTCCCTACGAGCAGTACTTC.

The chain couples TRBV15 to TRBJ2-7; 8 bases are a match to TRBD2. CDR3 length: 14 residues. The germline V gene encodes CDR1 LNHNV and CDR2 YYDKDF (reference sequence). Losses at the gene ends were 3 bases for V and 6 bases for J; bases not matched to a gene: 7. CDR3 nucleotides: TGTGCCACCAGCAGCACCGGGACTAGGGGCGAGCAGTACTTC. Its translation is CATSSTGTRGEQYF.

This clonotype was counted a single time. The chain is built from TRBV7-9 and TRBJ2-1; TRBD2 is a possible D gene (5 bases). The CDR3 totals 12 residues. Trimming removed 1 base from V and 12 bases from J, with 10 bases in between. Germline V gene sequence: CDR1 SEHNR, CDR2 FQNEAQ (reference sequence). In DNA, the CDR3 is TGTGCCAGCAGCTTAGGGGCTGCGGGGCAGTTCTTC. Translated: CASSLGAAGQFF.

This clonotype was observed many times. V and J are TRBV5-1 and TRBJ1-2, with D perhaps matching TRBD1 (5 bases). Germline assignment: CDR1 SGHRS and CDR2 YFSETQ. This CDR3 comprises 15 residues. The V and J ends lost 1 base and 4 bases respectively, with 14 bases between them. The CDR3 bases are TGCGCCAGCAGCTTGTTCGGCAGGGACCTCTATGGCTACACCTTC. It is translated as CASSLFGRDLYGYTF.

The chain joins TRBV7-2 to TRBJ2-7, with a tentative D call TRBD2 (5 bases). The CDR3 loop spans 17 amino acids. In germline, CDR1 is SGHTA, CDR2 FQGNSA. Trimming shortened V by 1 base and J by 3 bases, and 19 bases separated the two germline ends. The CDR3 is CASSLGEISNGNYEQYF. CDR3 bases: TGTGCCAGCAGCTTAGGGGAGATAAGCAACGGAAACTACGAGCAGTACTTC.

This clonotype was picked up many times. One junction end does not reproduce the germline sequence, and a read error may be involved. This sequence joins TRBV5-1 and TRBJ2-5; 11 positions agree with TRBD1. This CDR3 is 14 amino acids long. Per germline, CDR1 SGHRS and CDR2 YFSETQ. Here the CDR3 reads CASSPGTGGETQYF. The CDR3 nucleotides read TGTGCCAGCAGCCCCGGGACAGGGGGGGAGACCCAGTACTTC.

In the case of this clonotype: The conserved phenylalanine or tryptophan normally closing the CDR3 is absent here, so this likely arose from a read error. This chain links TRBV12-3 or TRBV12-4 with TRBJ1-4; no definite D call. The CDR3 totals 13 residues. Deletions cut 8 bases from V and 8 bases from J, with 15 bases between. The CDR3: CASGILGSEKLFV. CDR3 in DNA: TGTGCCAGCGGCATCTTGGGGAGCGAAAAACTGTTTGTT.

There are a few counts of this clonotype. The CDR3: CASSSPGQGNQPQHF. For the CDR3, the DNA is TGTGCCAGCAGTTCCCCGGGACAGGGAAATCAGCCCCAGCATTTT. The V gene is TRBV28, the J gene TRBJ1-5; 9 nucleotides align to TRBD1. Trimming at V came to 4 bases and at J to 4 bases, leaving 5 bases not matched to a gene. From germline, CDR1 is MDHEN and CDR2 SYDVKM. The CDR3 runs to 15 residues.

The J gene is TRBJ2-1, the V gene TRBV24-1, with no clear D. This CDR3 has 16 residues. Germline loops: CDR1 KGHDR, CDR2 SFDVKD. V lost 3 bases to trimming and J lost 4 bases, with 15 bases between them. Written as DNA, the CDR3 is TGTGCCACCAGTGATCTAGGATCTCTAGGGTACAATGAGCAGTTCTTC. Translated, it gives CATSDLGSLGYNEQFF.

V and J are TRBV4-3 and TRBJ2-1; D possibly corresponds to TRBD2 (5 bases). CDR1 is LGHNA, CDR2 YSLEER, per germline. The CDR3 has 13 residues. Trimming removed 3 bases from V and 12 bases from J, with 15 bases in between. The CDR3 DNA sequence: TGCGCCAGCAGCCAGGCGGGTTCGAGTGCGCAGTTCTTC. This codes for CASSQAGSSAQFF.

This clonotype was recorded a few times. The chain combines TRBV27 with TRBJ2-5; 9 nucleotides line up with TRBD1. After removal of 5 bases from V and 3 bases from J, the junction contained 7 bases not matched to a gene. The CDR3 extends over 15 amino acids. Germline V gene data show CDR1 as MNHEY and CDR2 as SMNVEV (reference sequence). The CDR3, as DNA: TGTGCCAGCAGTAAGGGACAGGGCATGGAAGAGACCCAGTACTTC. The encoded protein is CASSKGQGMEETQYF.

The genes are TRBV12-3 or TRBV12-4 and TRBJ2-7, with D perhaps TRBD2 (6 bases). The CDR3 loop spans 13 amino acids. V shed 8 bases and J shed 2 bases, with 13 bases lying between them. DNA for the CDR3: TGTGCCAGCCTCACCGGGACTCCCTACGAGCAGTACTTC. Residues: CASLTGTPYEQYF.